This entry lists 10 T cell receptor beta chains sequenced from one sample in a study of sequential checkpoint blockade in melanoma. TCRdb's copy holds only in-frame clones and misses some; the assay was immunoSEQ multiplex PCR. The data contain under 6,500 clones, 20% to 30% of them seen just once; the ten biggest clones take up 20% to 25%. The treatment denotes: randomized to nivolumab then ipilimumab (arm A) or the reverse (arm B). The input for sequencing was tumor tissue (inferred from file names), taken from a patient given nivolumab and ipilimumab in sequence. Receptors were obtained from a human donor with melanoma.

This clone was counted between two and nine times. The V gene is TRBV14, the J gene TRBJ2-1; D is unresolved. Germline-derived CDR1 and CDR2 are SGHDN and FVKESK. The CDR3 is 14 amino acids. Trimming stripped 1 base from V and 0 bases from J, with 4 bases between. In DNA form, the CDR3 reads TGTGCCAGCAGCCAAGCAGGCTCCTACAATGAGCAGTTCTTC. This encodes CASSQAGSYNEQFF.

This sequence joins TRBV19 and TRBJ2-5; a possible D gene is TRBD1 (5 bases). Trimming left V 5 bases short and J 5 bases short, with 18 bases between. The germline V gene encodes CDR1 LNHDA and CDR2 SQIVND (reference sequence). The CDR3 spans 15 residues. CDR3 loop: CASSPGAAPPETQYF. The CDR3 nucleotides read TGTGCCAGTAGTCCTGGGGCGGCCCCACCCGAGACCCAGTACTTC.

This clone was seen many times. The chain recombines TRBV7-8 with TRBJ2-3; D not certain. Germline CDR1 SGHVS, CDR2 FQNEAQ. V lost 4 bases, J lost 11 bases, and 16 bases lay in between. The CDR3 is 13 residues long. The chain's CDR3 is CASSSLSRPKQYF. The CDR3 nucleotides are TGTGCCAGCAGCTCCCTCTCGCGGCCCAAGCAGTATTTT.

This clone was detected ten times or more. This chain joins TRBV11-3 and TRBJ2-1; 8 bases map to TRBD1. Germline CDR1 is SGHNT and CDR2 is YENEEA. The CDR3 is 15 residues long. Trimming cost V 3 bases and J 3 bases; bases outside gene matches: 4. The DNA of the CDR3 is TGTGCCAGCAGCTTCACAGGGGGAAACTACAATGAGCAGTTCTTC. It yields the protein CASSFTGGNYNEQFF.

This clone was seen a few times. This chain joins TRBV11-3 and TRBJ2-7, with a possible D match to TRBD2 (6 bases). Trimming removed 5 bases at V and 5 bases at J, with 19 bases between. CDR3 size: 15 residues. Germline CDR1 and CDR2: SGHNT and YENEEA. The CDR3 nucleotides are TGTGCCAGCAGCCCCGCGGATCCGGGGGACCACGAGCAGTACTTC. Protein sequence: CASSPADPGDHEQYF.

The chain combines TRBV6-8 with TRBJ1-1; 8 nucleotides agree with TRBD1. CDR1 is MNHGY and CDR2 is SAAAGT in the germline V gene. Trimming cost V 6 bases and J 3 bases; bases outside gene matches: 6. The CDR3 runs 14 residues. The CDR3 nucleotides are TGTGCCAGCAGGGCAGGGGGCTCGTACACTGAAGCTTTCTTT. Residues: CASRAGGSYTEAFF.

The chain carries TRBV19 and TRBJ1-5; D unclear. The germline V and J ends were trimmed by 3 bases and 2 bases, with 20 bases remaining between them. Germline-derived CDR1 and CDR2 are LNHDA and SQIVND (reference sequence). This CDR3 is 18 amino acids long. The CDR3 bases are TGTGCCAGTAGTATTAAGGGTCTTTCCGTTATAGGCAATCAGCCCCAGCATTTT. Translation gives CASSIKGLSVIGNQPQHF.

The gene calls are TRBV6-8 and TRBJ1-2; 10 bases map to TRBD1. The V and J ends lost 6 bases and 3 bases, in that order; junction bases with no gene match: 13. Germline V gives CDR1 MNHGY, CDR2 SAAAGT. The CDR3 sequence is 17 residues long. CDR3 sequence (DNA): TGTGCCAGCAGCCCCCTGGGACAGGGGCAAGGTGACTATGGCTACACCTTC. Encoded protein: CASSPLGQGQGDYGYTF.

By its share, this clone is medium-sized (0.01 to 0.1%). This chain connects TRBV11-3 to TRBJ2-1, with unresolved D. The germline V and J ends were trimmed by 2 bases and 2 bases, with 10 bases remaining between them. Germline assignment: CDR1 SGHNT and CDR2 YENEEA. CDR3 length equals 15 residues. The CDR3 sequence is CASSLFLAPYNEQFF. CDR3 DNA sequence: TGTGCCAGCAGCTTATTTTTGGCACCCTACAATGAGCAGTTCTTC.

The table lists this clone with a few counts. The chain carries TRBV11-3 and TRBJ2-7; D is unclear. CDR1 SGHNT and CDR2 YENEEA come from the germline V gene. This CDR3 is built from 14 residues. Deletions cut 3 bases from V and 3 bases from J, with 12 bases between. The CDR3 loop reads CASSFSGTDYEQYF. The DNA for the CDR3 is TGTGCCAGCAGCTTTTCTGGTACCGACTACGAGCAGTACTTC.